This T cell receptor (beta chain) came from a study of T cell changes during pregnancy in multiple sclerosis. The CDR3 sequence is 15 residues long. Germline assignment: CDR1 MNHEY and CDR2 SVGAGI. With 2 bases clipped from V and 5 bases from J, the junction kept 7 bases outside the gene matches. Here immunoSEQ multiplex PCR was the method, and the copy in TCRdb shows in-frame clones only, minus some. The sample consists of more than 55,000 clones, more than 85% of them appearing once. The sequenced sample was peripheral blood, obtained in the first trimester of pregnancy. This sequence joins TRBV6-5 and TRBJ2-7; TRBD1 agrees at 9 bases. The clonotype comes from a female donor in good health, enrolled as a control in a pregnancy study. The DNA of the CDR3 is TGTGCCAGCAGTTACGGTGGGACAGGGTCAAACGAGCAGTACTTC. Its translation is CASSYGGTGSNEQYF.